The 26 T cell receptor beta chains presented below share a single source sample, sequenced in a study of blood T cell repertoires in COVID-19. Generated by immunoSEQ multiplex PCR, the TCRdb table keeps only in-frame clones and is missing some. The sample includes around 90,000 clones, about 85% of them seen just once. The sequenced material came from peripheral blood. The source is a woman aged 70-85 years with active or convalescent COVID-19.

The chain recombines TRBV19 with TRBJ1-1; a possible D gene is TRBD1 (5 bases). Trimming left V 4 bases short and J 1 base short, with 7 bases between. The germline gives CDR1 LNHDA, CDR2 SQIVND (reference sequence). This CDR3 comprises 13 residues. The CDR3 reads CASSNQGNTEAFF. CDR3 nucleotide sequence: TGTGCCAGTAGTAACCAGGGGAACACTGAAGCTTTCTTT.

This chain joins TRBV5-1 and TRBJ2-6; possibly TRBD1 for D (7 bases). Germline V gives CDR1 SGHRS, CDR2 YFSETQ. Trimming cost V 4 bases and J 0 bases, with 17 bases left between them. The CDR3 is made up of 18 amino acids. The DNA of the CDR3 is TGCGCCAGCAGCCCGGGGGCAGGGGGGCCCTCTGGGGCCAACGTCCTGACTTTC. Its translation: CASSPGAGGPSGANVLTF.

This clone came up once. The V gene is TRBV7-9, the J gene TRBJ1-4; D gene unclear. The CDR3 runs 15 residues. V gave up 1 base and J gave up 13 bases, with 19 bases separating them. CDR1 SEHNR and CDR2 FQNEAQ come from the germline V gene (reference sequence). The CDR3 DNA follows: TGTGCCAGCAGCTTAGAGGGAGGTCCGGGGTTGCGACTGTTTTTT. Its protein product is CASSLEGGPGLRLFF.

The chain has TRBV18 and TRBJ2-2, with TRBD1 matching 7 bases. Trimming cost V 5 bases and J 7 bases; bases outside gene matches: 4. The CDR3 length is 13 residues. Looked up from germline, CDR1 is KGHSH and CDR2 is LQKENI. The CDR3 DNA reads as TGTGCCAGCTCAATACAGGGGAACGGGGAGCTGTTTTTT. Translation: CASSIQGNGELFF.

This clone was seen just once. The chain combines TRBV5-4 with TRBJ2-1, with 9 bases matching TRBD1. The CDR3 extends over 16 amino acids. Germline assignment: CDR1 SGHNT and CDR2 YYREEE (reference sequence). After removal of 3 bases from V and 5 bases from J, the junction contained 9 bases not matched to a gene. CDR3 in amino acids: CASSWDRAGVNNEQFF. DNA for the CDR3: TGTGCCAGCAGCTGGGACAGGGCTGGGGTAAACAATGAGCAGTTCTTC. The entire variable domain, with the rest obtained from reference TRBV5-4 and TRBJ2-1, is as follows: ETGVTQSPTHLIKTRGQQVTLRCSSQSGHNTVSWYQQALGQGPQFIFQYYREEENGRGNFPPRFSGLQFPNYSSELNVNALELDDSALYLCASSWDRAGVNNEQFFGPGTRLTVL.

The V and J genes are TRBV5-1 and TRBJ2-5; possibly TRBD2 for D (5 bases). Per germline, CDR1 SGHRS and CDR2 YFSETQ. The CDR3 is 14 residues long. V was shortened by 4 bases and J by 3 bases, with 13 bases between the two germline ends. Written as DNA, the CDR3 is TGCGCCAGCAGCCTCCTCGGGGTGGAAGAGACCCAGTACTTC. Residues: CASSLLGVEETQYF.

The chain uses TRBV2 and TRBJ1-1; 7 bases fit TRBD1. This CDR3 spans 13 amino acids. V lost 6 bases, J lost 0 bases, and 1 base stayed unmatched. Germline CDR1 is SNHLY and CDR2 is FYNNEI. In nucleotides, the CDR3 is TGTGCCAGCAGGGACAGGTTGAACACTGAAGCTTTCTTT. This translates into CASRDRLNTEAFF.

The CDR3 loop is CASSVSSGPQETQYF. The CDR3 DNA reads TGTGCCAGCAGCGTTTCTAGCGGACCCCAAGAGACCCAGTACTTC. The genes are TRBV9 and TRBJ2-5; TRBD2 matches at 7 bases. There are 15 residues in the CDR3. Trimming cost V 2 bases and J 1 base; bases outside gene matches: 5. Per the germline V gene, CDR1 is SGDLS and CDR2 is YYNGEE.

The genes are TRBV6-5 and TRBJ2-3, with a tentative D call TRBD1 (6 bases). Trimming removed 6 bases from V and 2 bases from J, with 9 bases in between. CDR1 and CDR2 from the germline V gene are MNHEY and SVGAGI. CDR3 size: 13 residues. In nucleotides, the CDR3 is TGTGCCAGCAGGGACAGACCCACAGATACGCAGTATTTT. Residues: CASRDRPTDTQYF.

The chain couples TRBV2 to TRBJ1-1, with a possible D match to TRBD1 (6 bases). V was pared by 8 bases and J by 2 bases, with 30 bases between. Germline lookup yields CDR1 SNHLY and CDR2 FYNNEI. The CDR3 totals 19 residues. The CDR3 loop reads CASLTSKLYSGTYNTEAFF. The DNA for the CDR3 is TGTGCCAGCCTCACATCTAAATTATACTCCGGGACATACAACACTGAAGCTTTCTTT.

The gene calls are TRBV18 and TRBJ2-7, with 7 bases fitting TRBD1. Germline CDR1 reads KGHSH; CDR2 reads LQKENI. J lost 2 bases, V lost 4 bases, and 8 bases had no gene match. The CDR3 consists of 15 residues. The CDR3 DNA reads TGTGCCAGCTCACGCGCCGGGACAGACACCTACGAGCAGTACTTC. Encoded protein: CASSRAGTDTYEQYF.

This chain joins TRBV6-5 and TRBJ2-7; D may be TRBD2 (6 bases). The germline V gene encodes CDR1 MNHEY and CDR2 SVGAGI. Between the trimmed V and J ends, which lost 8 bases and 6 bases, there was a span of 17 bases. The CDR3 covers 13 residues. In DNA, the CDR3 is TGTGCCAGCCTTGCTCTTGGGAGGCGCGAGCAGTACTTC. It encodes CASLALGRREQYF.

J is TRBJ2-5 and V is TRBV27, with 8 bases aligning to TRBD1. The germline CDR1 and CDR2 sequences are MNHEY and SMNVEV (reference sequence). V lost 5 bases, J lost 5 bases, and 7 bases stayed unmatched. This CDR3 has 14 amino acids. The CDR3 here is CASSPAGGLETQYF. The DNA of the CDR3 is TGTGCCAGCAGTCCGGCAGGGGGCCTGGAGACCCAGTACTTC.

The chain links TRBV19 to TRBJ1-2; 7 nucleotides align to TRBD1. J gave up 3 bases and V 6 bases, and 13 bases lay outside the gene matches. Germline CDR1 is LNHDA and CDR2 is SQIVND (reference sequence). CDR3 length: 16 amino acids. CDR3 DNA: TGTGCCAGTAGGCCTAACTTGCGAGACAGGGACTATGGCTACACCTTC. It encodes CASRPNLRDRDYGYTF.

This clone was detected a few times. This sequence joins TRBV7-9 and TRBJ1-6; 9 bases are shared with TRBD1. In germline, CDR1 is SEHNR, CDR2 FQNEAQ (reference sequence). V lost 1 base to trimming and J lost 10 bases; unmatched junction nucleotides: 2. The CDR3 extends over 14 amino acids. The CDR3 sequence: CASSLDRGPSPLHF. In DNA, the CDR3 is TGTGCCAGCAGCTTAGACAGGGGGCCCTCACCCCTCCACTTT.

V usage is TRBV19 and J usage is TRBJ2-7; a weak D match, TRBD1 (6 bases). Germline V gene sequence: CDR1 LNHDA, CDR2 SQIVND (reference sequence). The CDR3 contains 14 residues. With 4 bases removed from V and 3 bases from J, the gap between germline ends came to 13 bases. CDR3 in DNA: TGTGCCAGTAGTAAATGGGACACCTTCTACGAGCAGTACTTC. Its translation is CASSKWDTFYEQYF. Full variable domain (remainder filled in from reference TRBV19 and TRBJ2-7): DGGITQSPKYLFRKEGQNVTLSCEQNLNHDAMYWYRQDPGQGLRLIYYSQIVNDFQKGDIAEGYSVSREKKESFPLTVTSAQKNPTAFYLCASSKWDTFYEQYFGPGTRLTVT.

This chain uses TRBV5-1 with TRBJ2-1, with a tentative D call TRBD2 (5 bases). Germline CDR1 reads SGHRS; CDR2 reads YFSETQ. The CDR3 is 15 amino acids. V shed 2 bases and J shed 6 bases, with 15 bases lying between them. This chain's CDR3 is CASSFAGSNSNEQFF. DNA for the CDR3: TGCGCCAGCAGCTTCGCGGGTTCTAACAGCAATGAGCAGTTCTTC.

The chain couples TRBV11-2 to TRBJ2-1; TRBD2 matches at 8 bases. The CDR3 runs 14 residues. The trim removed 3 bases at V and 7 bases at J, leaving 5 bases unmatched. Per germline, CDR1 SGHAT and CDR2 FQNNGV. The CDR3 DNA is TGTGCCAGCAGCTTGACTAGCGTGGGGAATGAGCAGTTCTTC. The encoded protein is CASSLTSVGNEQFF. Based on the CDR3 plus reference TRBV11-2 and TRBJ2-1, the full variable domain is EAGVAQSPRYKIIEKRQSVAFWCNPISGHATLYWYQQILGQGPKLLIQFQNNGVVDDSQLPKDRFSAERLKGVDSTLKIQPAKLEDSAVYLCASSLTSVGNEQFFGPGTRLTVL.

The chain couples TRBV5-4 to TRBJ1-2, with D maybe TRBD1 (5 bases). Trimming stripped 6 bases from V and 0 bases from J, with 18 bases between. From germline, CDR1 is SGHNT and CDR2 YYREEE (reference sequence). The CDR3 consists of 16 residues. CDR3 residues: CASTVGGISSNYGYTF. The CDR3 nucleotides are TGTGCCAGCACGGTTGGGGGGATCTCATCTAACTATGGCTACACCTTC.

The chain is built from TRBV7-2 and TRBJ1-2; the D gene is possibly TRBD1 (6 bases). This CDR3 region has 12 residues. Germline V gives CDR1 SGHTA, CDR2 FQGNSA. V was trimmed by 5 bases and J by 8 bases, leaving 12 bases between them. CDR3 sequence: CASSPSGGGYTF. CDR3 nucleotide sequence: TGTGCCAGCAGCCCTTCGGGGGGCGGCTACACCTTC.

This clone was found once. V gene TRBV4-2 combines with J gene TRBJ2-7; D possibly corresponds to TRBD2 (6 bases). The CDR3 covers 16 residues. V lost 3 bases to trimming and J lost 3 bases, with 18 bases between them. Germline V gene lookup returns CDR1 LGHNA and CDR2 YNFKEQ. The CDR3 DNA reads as TGTGCCAGCAGCCAGGCCTCCAGCGGGTTGCTCTACGAGCAGTACTTC. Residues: CASSQASSGLLYEQYF.

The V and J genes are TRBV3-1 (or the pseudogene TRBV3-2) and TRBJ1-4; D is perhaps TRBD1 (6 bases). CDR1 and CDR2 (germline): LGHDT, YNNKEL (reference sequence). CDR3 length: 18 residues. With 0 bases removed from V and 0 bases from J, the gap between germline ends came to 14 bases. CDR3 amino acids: CASSQDFERGTTNEKLFF. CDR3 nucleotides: TGTGCCAGCAGCCAAGACTTTGAGAGGGGGACAACTAATGAAAAACTGTTTTTT.

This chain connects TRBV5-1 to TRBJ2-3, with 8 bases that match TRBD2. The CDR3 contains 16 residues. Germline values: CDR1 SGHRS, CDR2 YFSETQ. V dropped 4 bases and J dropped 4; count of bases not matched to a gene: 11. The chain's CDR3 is CASSPLRSGGADTQYF. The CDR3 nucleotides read TGCGCCAGCAGCCCACTCCGAAGCGGGGGCGCAGATACGCAGTATTTT.

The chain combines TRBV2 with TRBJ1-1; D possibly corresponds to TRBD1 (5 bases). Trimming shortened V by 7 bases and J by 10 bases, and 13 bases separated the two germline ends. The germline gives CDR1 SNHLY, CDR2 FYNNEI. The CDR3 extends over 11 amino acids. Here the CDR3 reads CASNGGWGAFF. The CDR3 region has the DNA TGTGCCAGCAACGGGGGTTGGGGAGCTTTCTTT.

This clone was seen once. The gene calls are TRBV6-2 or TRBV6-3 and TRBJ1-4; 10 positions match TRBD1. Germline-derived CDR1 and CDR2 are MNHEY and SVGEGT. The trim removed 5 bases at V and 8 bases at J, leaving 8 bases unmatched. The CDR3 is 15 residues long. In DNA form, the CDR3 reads TGTGCCAGCAGTACGGCGGGACAGGGGAACGAAAAACTGTTTTTT. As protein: CASSTAGQGNEKLFF.

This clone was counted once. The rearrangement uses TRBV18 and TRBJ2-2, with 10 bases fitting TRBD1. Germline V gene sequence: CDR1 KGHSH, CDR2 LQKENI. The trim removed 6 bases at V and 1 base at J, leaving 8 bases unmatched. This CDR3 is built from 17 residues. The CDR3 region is CASSAGTGAWNTGELFF. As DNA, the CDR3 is TGTGCCAGCTCGGCCGGGACAGGGGCCTGGAACACCGGGGAGCTGTTTTTT.